This T cell receptor beta chain was sequenced for a study of T cell responses to AZD1222 COVID-19 vaccine. Overall study: Doses given second, at about 4 or about 12 weeks, were pooled.

Overall study results and limits: The sample set comprised mostly white British donors with more females, and clonal diversity was possibly underestimated.

Produced via immunoSEQ multiplex PCR; TCRdb's table is partial and in-frame only. The repertoire consists of some 120,000 clones, with around nine tenths occurring once and the leading ten covering over 8.5%. Comments on this clone: What it binds is unknown.

Deletions cut 0 bases from V and 4 bases from J, with 13 bases between. The CDR3 is made up of 16 amino acids. From germline, CDR1 is LNHNV and CDR2 YYDKDF (reference sequence). The TCR comes from an adult in good health. The material was peripheral blood, obtained on day 0 of AZD1222 vaccination. This chain connects TRBV15 to TRBJ2-1, with D tentatively TRBD2 (6 bases). CDR3 region: CATSRDSTGEYNEQFF. CDR3 DNA sequence: TGTGCCACCAGCAGAGATTCCACGGGGGAGTACAATGAGCAGTTCTTC.